The 27 T cell receptor beta chains given below trace back to one sample, sequenced in a study of PD-1 blockade in classical Hodgkin lymphoma. There was relapse after autologous stem cell transplantation in every patient, and there was variation in brentuximab vedotin exposure. Using immunoSEQ multiplex PCR, the repertoire was profiled, and TCRdb retains in-frame clones only, with some absent. The table has about 21,000 clones, roughly 72% seen once; the top ten hold over 4.5%. Specimen: peripheral blood mononuclear cells (PBMCs), collected at baseline. The receptors stem from a human donor with classical Hodgkin lymphoma.

The chain recombines TRBV19 with TRBJ1-1, with TRBD1 as a possible D gene (5 bases). CDR1 and CDR2 (germline): LNHDA, SQIVND (reference sequence). V lost 6 bases and J 4 bases, leaving 12 bases between the germline ends. This CDR3 has 13 amino acids. This CDR3 is CASSRDWTTEAFF. For the CDR3, the DNA is TGTGCCAGTAGCCGGGACTGGACCACTGAAGCTTTCTTT.

The rearrangement joins TRBV7-9 to TRBJ2-3, with 10 bases identical to TRBD2. There are 16 residues in the CDR3. CDR1 is SEHNR, CDR2 FQNEAQ, per germline (reference sequence). V was clipped by 0 bases and J by 2 bases; unmatched bases: 2. The CDR3 DNA sequence: TGTGCCAGCAGCTTAGCAGCGGGGGGGAACACAGATACGCAGTATTTT. This translates into CASSLAAGGNTDTQYF.

The chain combines TRBV30 with TRBJ1-3, with no clear D. V shed 2 bases and J shed 0 bases, with 5 bases lying between them. Germline CDR1 is GTSNPN and CDR2 is SVGIG (reference sequence). This CDR3 contains 13 residues. DNA of the CDR3: TGTGCCTGGAGTACAGTCTCTGGAAACACCATATATTTT. The encoded protein is CAWSTVSGNTIYF.

This chain joins TRBV2 and TRBJ2-7, with 10 bases fitting TRBD1. The CDR3 is made up of 15 amino acids. The trim removed 6 bases at V and 1 base at J, leaving 6 bases unmatched. Germline assignment: CDR1 SNHLY and CDR2 FYNNEI. The CDR3 DNA sequence: TGTGCCAGCAGGGCCGGGACAGGGGTTTCCTACGAGCAGTACTTC. It specifies CASRAGTGVSYEQYF.

This clone turned up a few times. This chain connects TRBV6-1 to TRBJ1-2, with D possibly being TRBD1 (5 bases). Between the trimmed V and J ends, which lost 1 base and 6 bases, there was a span of 15 bases. The CDR3 runs to 15 residues. The V gene's germline CDR1 is MNHNS and CDR2 SASEGT. The CDR3 DNA sequence: TGTGCCAGCAGTGAAGAGGGAAAGGGGATTCATGGCTACACCTTC. Translated: CASSEEGKGIHGYTF.

The table lists this clone with a count of one. The chain couples TRBV5-8 to TRBJ1-5; D remains unclear. This CDR3 is built from 14 residues. Germline V CDR1 and CDR2: SGHTS, YDEGEE. The V end lost 8 bases, the J end lost 3 bases, and 15 bases lay between the germline ends. For the CDR3, the DNA is TGTGCCAGAACCCAAACGGGCGTCAATCAGCCCCAGCATTTT. Its protein is CARTQTGVNQPQHF.

This clone was detected only a few times. The chain employs TRBV28 and TRBJ2-3, with 13 positions matching TRBD2. The CDR3 totals 18 residues. J gave up 0 bases and V 5 bases, and 8 bases lay outside the gene matches. CDR1 and CDR2 (germline): MDHEN, SYDVKM. The CDR3 here is CASSHGTSGTSSTDTQYF. In DNA form, the CDR3 reads TGTGCCAGCAGTCACGGGACTAGCGGGACATCTAGCACAGATACGCAGTATTTT.

Here the CDR3 DNA reads TGTGCCATCAGCGACCTGCAGGCCAAAAACTATGGCTACACCTTC. Translation: CAISDLQAKNYGYTF. The rearrangement joins TRBV10-3 to TRBJ1-2; unclear D gene. V lost 6 bases to trimming and J lost 2 bases, with 16 bases between them. In germline, CDR1 is ENHRY, CDR2 SYGVKD. The CDR3 extends over 15 amino acids.

The chain is built from TRBV6-6 and TRBJ2-2; 7 bases are a match to TRBD2. This CDR3 contains 16 residues. CDR1 MNHNY and CDR2 SVGAGI come from the germline V gene (reference sequence). Trimming cost V 2 bases and J 4 bases; bases outside gene matches: 7. The chain's CDR3 is CASSYARELFTGELFF. Here the CDR3 DNA reads TGTGCCAGCAGTTACGCGCGGGAGCTTTTCACCGGGGAGCTGTTTTTT.

This chain links TRBV4-2 with TRBJ2-1; 10 bases are a match to TRBD2. CDR1 is LGHNA and CDR2 is YNFKEQ in the germline V gene. This CDR3 has 16 amino acids. V lost 0 bases, J lost 6 bases, and 5 bases stayed unmatched. The CDR3 DNA is TGTGCCAGCAGCCAAGACGGAACTAGCGGGGCCAATGAGCAGTTCTTC. Translating it yields CASSQDGTSGANEQFF.

The gene calls are TRBV11-3 and TRBJ2-1; D gene unclear. The CDR3 contains 17 residues. Per the germline V gene, CDR1 is SGHNT and CDR2 is YENEEA. V was cut by 5 bases and J by 0 bases, with 17 bases left in between. CDR3 in DNA: TGTGCCAGCAGCCCCGGAACACAGCTCAGCTCCTACAATGAGCAGTTCTTC. Translating gives CASSPGTQLSSYNEQFF. Full variable domain (missing parts from reference TRBV11-3 and TRBJ2-1): EAGVVQSPRYKIIEKKQPVAFWCNPISGHNTLYWYLQNLGQGPELLIRYENEEAVDDSQLPKDRFSAERLKGVDSTLKIQPAELGDSAVYLCASSPGTQLSSYNEQFFGPGTRLTVL.

This clone occurred once. V and J are TRBV6-5 and TRBJ1-2; 9 bases agree with TRBD1. The V segment lost 4 bases and the J segment 8 bases; nucleotides outside the gene matches: 11. The CDR3 consists of 15 residues. CDR1 is MNHEY, CDR2 SVGAGI, per germline. The CDR3 DNA follows: TGTGCCAGCAGTTTAAATTTCGACAGGGGGGGCGGCTACACCTTC. Amino acid sequence: CASSLNFDRGGGYTF.

The chain recombines TRBV7-9 with TRBJ1-3; D is unclear. Germline CDR1 is SEHNR and CDR2 is FQNEAQ (reference sequence). The CDR3 consists of 13 residues. V lost 2 bases, J lost 7 bases, and 9 bases lay in between. The CDR3 spells CASSLIQENTIYF. In nucleotides, the CDR3 is TGTGCCAGCAGCTTAATCCAGGAGAACACCATATATTTT.

This clone was found a few times. This chain links TRBV27 with TRBJ1-1, with TRBD1 identical over 7 bases. The V segment lost 5 bases and the J segment 2 bases; nucleotides outside the gene matches: 8. CDR1 is MNHEY and CDR2 is SMNVEV in the germline V gene (reference sequence). There are 15 residues in the CDR3. CDR3 region: CASSATGKGNTEAFF. The CDR3 bases are TGTGCCAGCAGTGCGACAGGGAAGGGAAACACTGAAGCTTTCTTT.

The gene calls are TRBV11-3 and TRBJ2-2; D remains unclear. Germline CDR1 is SGHNT and CDR2 is YENEEA. CDR3 length: 16 amino acids. Trimming removed 5 bases from V and 2 bases from J, with 15 bases in between. The CDR3 DNA sequence: TGTGCCAGCAGCCCTAACAGTGTGCAAAACACCGGGGAGCTGTTTTTT. Translating gives CASSPNSVQNTGELFF.

V gene TRBV7-2 combines with J gene TRBJ1-5; no clear D. CDR3 size: 16 residues. Per germline, CDR1 SGHTA and CDR2 FQGNSA. The ends were cut back, 3 bases at V and 0 bases at J, with 12 bases in the middle. The CDR3 bases are TGTGCCAGCAGCTTGGGAGCGGGTTATAGCAATCAGCCCCAGCATTTT. Translating it yields CASSLGAGYSNQPQHF.

The gene calls are TRBV7-8 and TRBJ1-4, with D possibly TRBD1 on 6 matching bases. Between the trimmed V and J ends, which lost 5 bases and 7 bases, there was a span of 20 bases. The CDR3 length is 16 residues. Germline V gene lookup returns CDR1 SGHVS and CDR2 FQNEAQ. The CDR3 coding sequence is TGTGCCAGCAGCCCAATGGGGCAGGGGTGGGGTGAAAAACTGTTTTTT. Translated, it gives CASSPMGQGWGEKLFF.

The chain joins TRBV2 to TRBJ2-6; D is undetermined. Germline lookup yields CDR1 SNHLY and CDR2 FYNNEI. With 5 bases removed from V and 4 bases from J, the gap between germline ends came to 6 bases. The CDR3 has 13 amino acids. CDR3 nucleotide sequence: TGTGCCAGCAGTCCTAGAGGGGCCAACGTCCTGACTTTC. Its translation is CASSPRGANVLTF.

This clone is categorized as large. The chain employs TRBV28 and TRBJ1-1; D call uncertain. Germline CDR1 is MDHEN and CDR2 is SYDVKM. Trimming removed 3 bases from V and 0 bases from J, with 5 bases in between. CDR3 length equals 13 residues. The CDR3 here is CASSFDMNTEAFF. In DNA form, the CDR3 reads TGTGCCAGCAGTTTTGACATGAACACTGAAGCTTTCTTT. Based on the CDR3 plus reference TRBV28 and TRBJ1-1, the full variable domain is DVKVTQSSRYLVKRTGEKVFLECVQDMDHENMFWYRQDPGLGLRLIYFSYDVKMKEKGDIPEGYSVSREKKERFSLILESASTNQTSMYLCASSFDMNTEAFFGQGTRLTVV.

Concerning this clone: At one end, the junction sequence differs from germline, possibly due to a read error. This sample includes further DNA sequences coding for the same CDR3. The J gene is TRBJ1-5, the V gene TRBV2; D gene ambiguous. CDR3 size: 12 residues. Germline V CDR1 and CDR2: SNHLY, FYNNEI. The CDR3 reads CASSDEEQPQHF. CDR3 nucleotides: TGTGCCAGTAGTGATGAGGAACAGCCCCAGCATTTT.

V and J are TRBV28 and TRBJ2-1; 10 nucleotides agree with TRBD2. In germline, CDR1 is MDHEN, CDR2 SYDVKM. The CDR3 extends over 13 amino acids. Trimming cost V 7 bases and J 9 bases; bases outside gene matches: 6. This chain's CDR3 is CASTLAGVGEQFF. The DNA for the CDR3 is TGTGCCAGCACCCTAGCGGGAGTGGGTGAGCAGTTCTTC.

The genes are TRBV11-2 and TRBJ1-2; a weak D match, TRBD1 (5 bases). The CDR3 sequence is 13 residues long. Looked up from germline, CDR1 is SGHAT and CDR2 is FQNNGV. Trimming took 1 base from V and 8 from J, leaving 11 bases between them. The CDR3 loop reads CASSLVGARGYTF. The CDR3 nucleotides are TGTGCCAGCAGCTTAGTAGGGGCGCGAGGCTACACCTTC. Combining the CDR3 with reference TRBV11-2 and TRBJ1-2 gives the whole variable domain EAGVAQSPRYKIIEKRQSVAFWCNPISGHATLYWYQQILGQGPKLLIQFQNNGVVDDSQLPKDRFSAERLKGVDSTLKIQPAKLEDSAVYLCASSLVGARGYTFGSGTRLTVV.

This clone was observed once. This sequence joins TRBV9 and TRBJ1-2; D is ambiguous. Trimming stripped 1 base from V and 7 bases from J, with 14 bases between. The CDR3 loop spans 14 amino acids. CDR1 is SGDLS, CDR2 YYNGEE, per germline. DNA of the CDR3: TGTGCCAGCAGCGTACCAATGGGGTCTCGTGGCTACACCTTC. Its protein is CASSVPMGSRGYTF.

This clone is medium-sized within its sample. V usage is TRBV27 and J usage is TRBJ2-3; 12 bases are shared with TRBD2. V shed 0 bases, J shed 2 bases, and the junction held 12 bases outside the gene matches. CDR1 MNHEY and CDR2 SMNVEV come from the germline V gene (reference sequence). The CDR3 is 20 residues long. As DNA, the CDR3 is TGTGCCAGCAGTTTATCCCTTCCTAGCGGGGGGGAGCCTCTCACAGATACGCAGTATTTT. This gives the protein CASSLSLPSGGEPLTDTQYF.

The chain is built from TRBV6-1 and TRBJ1-5, with D possibly TRBD1 on 5 matching bases. Trimming removed 5 bases at V and 10 bases at J, with 18 bases between. The germline V gene encodes CDR1 MNHNS and CDR2 SASEGT. This CDR3 is built from 14 residues. The CDR3 protein is CASSYYGGRGPQHF. Written as DNA, the CDR3 is TGTGCCAGCAGTTATTACGGGGGAAGGGGACCCCAGCATTTT.

The chain carries TRBV11-3 and TRBJ2-1, with D possibly called TRBD1 or TRBD2 (5 bases each). The CDR3 totals 15 residues. V lost 5 bases and J lost 4, with 15 bases in between. Germline lookup yields CDR1 SGHNT and CDR2 YENEEA. In nucleotides, the CDR3 is TGTGCCAGCAGCCAGAGGGACGGACTTTACAATGAGCAGTTCTTC. This gives the protein CASSQRDGLYNEQFF.

This chain connects TRBV5-4 to TRBJ2-2; the match to TRBD2 covers 9 bases. This CDR3 has 16 amino acids. CDR1 and CDR2 from the germline V gene are SGHNT and YYREEE (reference sequence). The trim removed 1 base at V and 4 bases at J, leaving 5 bases unmatched. The CDR3 DNA reads as TGTGCCAGCAGCTTGATAGCGGGGGCGGGCACCGGGGAGCTGTTTTTT. Its protein is CASSLIAGAGTGELFF.